This section outlines one T cell receptor beta chain sequence together with its context. The sample comes from a study of OX40 agonist ivuxolimab in advanced cancers. The germline gives CDR1 MDHEN, CDR2 SYDVKM. The CDR3 totals 16 residues. V was cut by 0 bases and J by 6 bases, with 15 bases left in between. Measured with immunoSEQ multiplex PCR; TCRdb has only the in-frame clones, and not every one. The profile shows approximately 70,000 clones, 70% to 90% of them singletons. The clonotype originates from an adult with an advanced solid tumor such as melanoma, head and neck, liver or kidney cancer. This specimen consisted of CD4+ or CD8+ T cells sorted from blood, obtained in a trial of the OX40 agonist ivuxolimab. The chain is built from TRBV28 and TRBJ2-1; D possibly corresponds to TRBD1 (5 bases). The CDR3 DNA follows: TGTGCCAGCAGTTTATGGTACCAGGGTATCCCCAATGAGCAGTTCTTC. Residues: CASSLWYQGIPNEQFF.